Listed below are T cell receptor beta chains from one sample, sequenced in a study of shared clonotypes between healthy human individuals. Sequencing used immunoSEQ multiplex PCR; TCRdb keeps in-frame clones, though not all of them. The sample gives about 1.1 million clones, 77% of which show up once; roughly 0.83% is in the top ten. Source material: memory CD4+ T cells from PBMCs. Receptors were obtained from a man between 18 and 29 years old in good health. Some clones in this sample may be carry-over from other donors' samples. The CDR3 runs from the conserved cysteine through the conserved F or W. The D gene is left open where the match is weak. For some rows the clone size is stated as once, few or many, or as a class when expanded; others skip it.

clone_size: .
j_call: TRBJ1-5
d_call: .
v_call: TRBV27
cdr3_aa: CASGGGGSGQPQHF
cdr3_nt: TGTGCCAGCGGAGGAGGGGGGAGTGGTCAGCCCCAGCATTTT

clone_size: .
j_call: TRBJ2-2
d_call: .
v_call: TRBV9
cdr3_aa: CASSVRVRSGELFF
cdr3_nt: TGTGCCAGCAGCGTCAGGGTTCGATCCGGGGAGCTGTTTTTT

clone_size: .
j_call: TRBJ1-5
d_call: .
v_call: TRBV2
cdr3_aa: CASSGTSWSAGNQPQHF
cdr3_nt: TGTGCCAGCAGTGGGACCTCTTGGAGCGCGGGAAATCAGCCCCAGCATTTT

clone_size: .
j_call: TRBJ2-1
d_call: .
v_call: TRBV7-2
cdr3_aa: CASSLVSLGQFF
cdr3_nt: TGTGCCAGCAGCTTAGTTTCGCTCGGGCAGTTCTTC

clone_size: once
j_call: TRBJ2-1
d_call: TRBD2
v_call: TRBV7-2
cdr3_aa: CASSLIPLAGGRYNEQFF
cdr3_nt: TGTGCCAGCAGCTTAATCCCTCTAGCGGGAGGAAGGTACAATGAGCAGTTCTTC

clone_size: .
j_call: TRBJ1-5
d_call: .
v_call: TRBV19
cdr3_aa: CASSPRVTHQPQHF
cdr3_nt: TGTGCCAGTAGTCCTCGAGTGACCCATCAGCCCCAGCATTTT

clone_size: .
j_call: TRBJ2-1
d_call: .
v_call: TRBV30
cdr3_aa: CAWNRDSITIEQFF
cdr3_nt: TGTGCCTGGAATAGGGACTCTATTACAATCGAGCAGTTCTTC

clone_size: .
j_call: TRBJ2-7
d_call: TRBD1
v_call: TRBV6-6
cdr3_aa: CASSYGAGGYEQYF
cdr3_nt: TGTGCCAGCAGTTACGGGGCAGGGGGCTACGAGCAGTACTTC

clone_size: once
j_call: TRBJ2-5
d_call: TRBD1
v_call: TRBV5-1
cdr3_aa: CASSFLPGQWSEETQYF
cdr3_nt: TGCGCCAGCAGTTTCTTACCGGGACAGTGGTCAGAAGAGACCCAGTACTTC

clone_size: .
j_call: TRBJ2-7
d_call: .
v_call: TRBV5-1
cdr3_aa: CASSLALTPSYEQYF
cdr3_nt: TGCGCCAGCAGCTTGGCTCTAACCCCCTCCTACGAGCAGTACTTC

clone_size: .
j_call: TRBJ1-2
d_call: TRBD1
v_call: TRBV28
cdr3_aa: CASSFYRGRGYTF
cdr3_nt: TGTGCCAGCAGTTTCTACAGGGGGCGCGGCTACACCTTC

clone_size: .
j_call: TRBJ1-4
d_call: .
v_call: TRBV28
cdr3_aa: CASRRGPGNEKLFF
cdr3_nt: TGTGCCAGCAGACGGGGCCCAGGCAATGAAAAACTGTTTTTT

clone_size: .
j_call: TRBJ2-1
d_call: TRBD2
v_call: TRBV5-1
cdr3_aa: CASSRGTSGFNEQFF
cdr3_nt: TGCGCCAGCAGCCGAGGGACTAGCGGATTCAATGAGCAGTTCTTC

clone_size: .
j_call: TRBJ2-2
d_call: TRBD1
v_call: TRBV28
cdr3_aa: CASSYYRGRGTGELFF
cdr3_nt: TGTGCCAGCAGTTATTACAGGGGGCGCGGCACCGGGGAGCTGTTTTTT

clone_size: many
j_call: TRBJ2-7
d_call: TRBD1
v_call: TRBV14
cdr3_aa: CASSHKLTGGYSYEQYF
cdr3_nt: TGTGCCAGCAGCCATAAGCTGACAGGGGGCTACTCCTACGAGCAGTACTTC

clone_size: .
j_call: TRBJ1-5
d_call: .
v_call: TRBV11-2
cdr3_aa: CASSLEQGRQPQHF
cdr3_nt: TGTGCCAGCAGCTTAGAACAGGGCAGACAGCCCCAGCATTTT

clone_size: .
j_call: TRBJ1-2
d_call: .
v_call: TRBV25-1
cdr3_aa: CASSESGTATNYGYTF
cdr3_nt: TGTGCCAGCAGTGAATCGGGTACGGCTACTAACTATGGCTACACCTTC

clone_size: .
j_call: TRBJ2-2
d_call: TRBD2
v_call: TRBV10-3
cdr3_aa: CASSPTSGFTGELFF
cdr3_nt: TGTGCCAGCTCACCGACTAGCGGGTTCACCGGGGAGCTGTTTTTT

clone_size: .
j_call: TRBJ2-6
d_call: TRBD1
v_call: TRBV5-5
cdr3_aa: CASSLGDRGSGANVLTF
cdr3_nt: TGTGCCAGCAGCTTGGGGGACAGGGGTTCTGGGGCCAACGTCCTGACTTTC

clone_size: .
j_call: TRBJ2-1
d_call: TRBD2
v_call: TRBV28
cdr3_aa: CASSLKLGLAHNEQFF
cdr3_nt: TGTGCCAGCAGTTTAAAGTTGGGACTAGCGCACAATGAGCAGTTCTTC

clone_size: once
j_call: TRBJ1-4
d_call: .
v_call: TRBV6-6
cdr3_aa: CASSDSLRLWEKLFF
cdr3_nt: TGTGCCAGCAGTGACTCCTTAAGACTCTGGGAAAAACTGTTTTTT

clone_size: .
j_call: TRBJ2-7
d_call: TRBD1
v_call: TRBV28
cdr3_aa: CASSLSRGTGVYEQYF
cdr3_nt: TGTGCCAGCAGTTTATCCAGGGGGACAGGGGTCTACGAGCAGTACTTC

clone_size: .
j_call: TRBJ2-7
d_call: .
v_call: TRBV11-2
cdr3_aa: CASSLGWGYEQYF
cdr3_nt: TGTGCCAGCAGCTTAGGCTGGGGCTACGAGCAGTACTTC

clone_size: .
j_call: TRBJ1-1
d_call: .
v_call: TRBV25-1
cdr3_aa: CASSEEWATRGYTEAFF
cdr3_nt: TGTGCCAGCAGTGAGGAGTGGGCGACACGAGGATACACTGAAGCTTTCTTT

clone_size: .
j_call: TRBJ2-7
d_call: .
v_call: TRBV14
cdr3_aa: CASSQDWATPLSQYF
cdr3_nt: TGTGCCAGCAGCCAAGATTGGGCGACACCCTTATCGCAGTACTTC

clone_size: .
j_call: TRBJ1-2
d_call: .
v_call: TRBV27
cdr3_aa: CASTAAYTF
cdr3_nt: TGTGCCAGCACAGCAGCGTACACCTTC

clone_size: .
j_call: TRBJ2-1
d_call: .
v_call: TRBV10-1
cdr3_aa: CASSERGKSYNEQFF
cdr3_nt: TGCGCCAGCAGTGAGCGAGGGAAGTCCTACAATGAGCAGTTCTTC

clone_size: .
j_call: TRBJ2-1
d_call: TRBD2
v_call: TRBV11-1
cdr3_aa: CASSLLTSGRKQFF
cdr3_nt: TGTGCCAGCAGCTTATTGACTAGCGGGAGGAAGCAGTTCTTC

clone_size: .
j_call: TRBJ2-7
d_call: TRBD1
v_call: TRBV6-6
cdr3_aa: CASSYGQGAYEQYF
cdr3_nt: TGTGCCAGCAGTTATGGGCAGGGGGCTTACGAGCAGTACTTC

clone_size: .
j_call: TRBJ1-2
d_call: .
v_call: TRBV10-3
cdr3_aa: CAIRDNADYGYTF
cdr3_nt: TGTGCCATCAGGGACAATGCGGACTATGGCTACACCTTC

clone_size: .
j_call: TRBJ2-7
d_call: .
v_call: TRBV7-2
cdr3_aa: CASSLGAVDEQYF
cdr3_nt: TGTGCCAGCAGCTTAGGGGCAGTTGACGAGCAGTACTTC

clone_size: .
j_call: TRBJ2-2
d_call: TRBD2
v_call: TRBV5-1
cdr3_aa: CASSLTSGKTGELFF
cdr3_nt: TGCGCCAGCAGCTTGACTAGCGGGAAAACCGGGGAGCTGTTTTTT

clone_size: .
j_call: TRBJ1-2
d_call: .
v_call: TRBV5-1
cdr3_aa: CASSRLKDEANYGYTF
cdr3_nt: TGCGCCAGCAGCAGACTAAAGGACGAAGCTAACTATGGCTACACCTTC

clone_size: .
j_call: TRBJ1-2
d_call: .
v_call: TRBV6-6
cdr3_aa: CASSYSGLQGTGYTF
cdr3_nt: TGTGCCAGCAGTTACTCTGGACTACAGGGTACTGGCTACACCTTC

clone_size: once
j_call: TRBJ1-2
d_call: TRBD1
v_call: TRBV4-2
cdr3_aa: CASSQGTGDYGYTF
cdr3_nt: TGTGCCAGCAGCCAGGGGACAGGGGACTATGGCTACACCTTC

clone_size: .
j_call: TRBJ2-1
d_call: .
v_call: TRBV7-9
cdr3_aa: CASSFTHGAAPSNEQFF
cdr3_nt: TGTGCCAGCAGCTTTACCCACGGGGCGGCCCCCAGCAATGAGCAGTTCTTC

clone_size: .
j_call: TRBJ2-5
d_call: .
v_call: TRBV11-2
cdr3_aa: CASSLGDGETQYF
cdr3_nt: TGTGCCAGCAGCTTAGGAGACGGAGAGACCCAGTACTTC

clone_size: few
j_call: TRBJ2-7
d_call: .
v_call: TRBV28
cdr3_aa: CASSLFYEQYF
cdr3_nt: TGTGCCAGCAGTTTATTTTACGAGCAGTACTTC

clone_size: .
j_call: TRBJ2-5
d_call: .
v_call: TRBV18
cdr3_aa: CASSPFVLETQYF
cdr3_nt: TGTGCCAGCTCACCATTTGTATTAGAGACCCAGTACTTC

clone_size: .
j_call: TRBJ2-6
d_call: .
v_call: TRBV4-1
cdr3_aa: CASSQGSSSGANVLTF
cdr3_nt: TGCGCCAGCAGCCAAGGGTCCAGCTCTGGGGCCAACGTCCTGACTTTC

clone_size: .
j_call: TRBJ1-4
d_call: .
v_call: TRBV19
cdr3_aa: CASARGLANEKLFF
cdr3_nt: TGTGCCAGTGCCCGGGGACTCGCTAATGAAAAACTGTTTTTT

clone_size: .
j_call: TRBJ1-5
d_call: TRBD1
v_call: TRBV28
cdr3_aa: CASSDVYRGRDQPQHF
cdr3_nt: TGTGCCAGCAGCGACGTGTACAGGGGGCGCGATCAGCCCCAGCATTTT

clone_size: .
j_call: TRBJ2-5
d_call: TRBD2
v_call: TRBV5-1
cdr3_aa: CASSRSRGGRGETQYF
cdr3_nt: TGCGCCAGCAGTCGATCGAGAGGCGGGAGAGGGGAGACCCAGTACTTC

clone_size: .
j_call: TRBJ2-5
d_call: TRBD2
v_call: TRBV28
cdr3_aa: CASRRTSGRKETQYF
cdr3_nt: TGTGCCAGCAGAAGGACTAGCGGGAGAAAAGAGACCCAGTACTTC

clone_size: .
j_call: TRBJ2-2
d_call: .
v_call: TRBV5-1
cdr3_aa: CASSLETGELFF
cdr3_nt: TGCGCCAGCAGCTTGGAAACCGGGGAGCTGTTTTTT

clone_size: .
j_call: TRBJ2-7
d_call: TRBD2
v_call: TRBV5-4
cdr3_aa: CASNKRESREQYF
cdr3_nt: TGTGCCAGCAACAAGCGGGAGAGCCGGGAGCAGTACTTC

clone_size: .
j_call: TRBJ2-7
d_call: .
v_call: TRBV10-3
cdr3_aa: CAISESIRSGEQYF
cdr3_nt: TGTGCCATCAGTGAGTCTATCCGAAGCGGTGAGCAGTACTTC

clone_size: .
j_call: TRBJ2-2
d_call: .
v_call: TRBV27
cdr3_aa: CASSLKGGPGELFF
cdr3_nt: TGTGCCAGCTCCCTTAAAGGAGGGCCCGGGGAGCTGTTTTTT

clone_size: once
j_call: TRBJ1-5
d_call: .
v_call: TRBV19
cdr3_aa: CASSLDEVSNQPQHF
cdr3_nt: TGTGCCAGTAGTCTCGATGAGGTGAGCAATCAGCCCCAGCATTTT